This T cell receptor (beta chain) derives from a study of early T cells in non-severe SARS-CoV-2 infection. The study's findings and limits: Sequences matched to VDJdb favored anti-spike CD8 responses, while private and CD4 specificities were missed.

This clonotype was recorded at least ten times. Its specificity is not known. TCRdb reprocessed the 5' RACE reads via MiXCR and lists one record per CDR3 protein. Of 25,000 to 35,000 distinct CDR3 sequences detected, about 2.7% appear once; the ten largest clones hold 0.7% to 0.9%. The ends were cut back, 3 bases at V and 4 bases at J, with 12 bases in the middle. CDR3 length: 14 amino acids. This chain uses TRBV12-3 or TRBV12-4 with TRBJ1-2; D is possibly TRBD1 (6 bases). Sequencing was carried out using whole blood. The origin of this receptor is an adult who was a healthcare worker with PCR-confirmed SARS-CoV-2 infection or an uninfected control (not recorded which). CDR3 sequence: CASSLAGGAYGYTF. The CDR3 DNA reads TGTGCCAGCAGTTTGGCCGGGGGGGCCTATGGCTACACCTTC.